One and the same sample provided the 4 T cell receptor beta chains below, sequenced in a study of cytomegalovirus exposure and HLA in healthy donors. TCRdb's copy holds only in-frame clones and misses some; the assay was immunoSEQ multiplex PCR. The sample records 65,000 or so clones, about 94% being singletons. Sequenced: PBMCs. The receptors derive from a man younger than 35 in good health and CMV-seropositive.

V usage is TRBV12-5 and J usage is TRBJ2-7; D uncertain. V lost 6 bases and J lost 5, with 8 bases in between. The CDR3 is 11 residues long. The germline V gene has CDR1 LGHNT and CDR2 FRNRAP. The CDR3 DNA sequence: TGTGCTAGTGGCCAGGTGGACGAGCAGTACTTC. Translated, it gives CASGQVDEQYF.

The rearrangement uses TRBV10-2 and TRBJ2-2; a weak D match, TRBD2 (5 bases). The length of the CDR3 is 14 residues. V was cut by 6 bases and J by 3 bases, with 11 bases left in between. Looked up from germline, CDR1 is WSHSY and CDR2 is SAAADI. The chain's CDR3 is CASRAAGYTGELFF. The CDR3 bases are TGCGCCAGCAGAGCGGCAGGATACACCGGGGAGCTGTTTTTT.

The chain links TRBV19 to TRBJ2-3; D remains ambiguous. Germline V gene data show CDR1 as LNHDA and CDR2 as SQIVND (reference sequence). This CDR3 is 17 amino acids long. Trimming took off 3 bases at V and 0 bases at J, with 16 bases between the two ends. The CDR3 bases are TGTGCCAGTAGTATCGTTCGGGTCCTGAGGAGCACAGATACGCAGTATTTT. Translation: CASSIVRVLRSTDTQYF.

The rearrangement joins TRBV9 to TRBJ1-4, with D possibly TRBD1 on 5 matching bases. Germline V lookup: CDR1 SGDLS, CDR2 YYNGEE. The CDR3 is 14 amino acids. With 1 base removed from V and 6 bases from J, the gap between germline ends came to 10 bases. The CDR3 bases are TGTGCCAGCAGCGTACAGGCGGGGGATGAAAAACTGTTTTTT. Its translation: CASSVQAGDEKLFF.